Listed below are T cell receptor beta chains from one sample, sequenced in a study of blood T cell repertoires in COVID-19. TCRdb keeps only in-frame clones here, not all; method: immunoSEQ multiplex PCR. The top ten hold about 2.5% of the sample, which has approximately 75,000 clones, around 67% seen once. Sample: peripheral blood. The receptors stem from a human donor with acute or convalescent COVID-19. The donor label of this sample is uncertain. CDR3s include the opening cysteine and the closing phenylalanine or tryptophan. D genes are given only for firm matches. Only part of the rows carry a size: once, few, many, or a class if the clone is expanded.

>15|TRBV5-4|-|TRBJ2-7|-
CASSSRDLAPYEQYF
TGTGCCAGCAGTTCTCGGGACTTAGCCCCCTACGAGCAGTACTTC
>13|TRBV25-1|-|TRBJ2-3|-
CASSGQGMNTQYF
TGTGCCAGCAGTGGGCAGGGTATGAATACGCAGTATTTT
>13|TRBV7-9|-|TRBJ1-4|TRBD1
CASSVGQVEKLFF
TGTGCCAGCAGTGTAGGACAGGTCGAAAAACTGTTTTTT
>12|TRBV28|-|TRBJ1-5|TRBD1
CATWTGNQPQHF
TGTGCCACCTGGACAGGAAATCAGCCCCAGCATTTT
>13|TRBV19|few|TRBJ1-1|-
CASREGSSSEAFF
TGTGCCAGTAGAGAGGGCTCGTCCTCTGAAGCTTTCTTT
>13|TRBV2|once|TRBJ2-4|-
CASGEQGGNIQYF
TGTGCGAGCGGGGAACAGGGGGGAAACATTCAGTACTTC
>15|TRBV24-1|-|TRBJ1-4|-
CATSPGVQENEKLFF
TGTGCCACCAGTCCGGGGGTACAGGAGAATGAAAAACTGTTTTTT
>13|TRBV3-1/TRBV3-2|few|TRBJ1-2|-
CASSRDKGAGYTF
TGTGCCAGCAGCCGGGACAAGGGAGCTGGCTACACCTTC
>15|TRBV29-1|-|TRBJ2-3|TRBD1
CSVEGTGGNTDTQYF
TGCAGCGTTGAAGGGACAGGAGGAAACACAGATACGCAGTATTTT
>16|TRBV7-2|-|TRBJ2-3|TRBD2
CASSLGRGRATDTQYF
TGTGCCAGCAGCTTGGGGCGCGGGAGGGCCACAGATACGCAGTATTTT
>17|TRBV14|once|TRBJ1-6|-
CASSQDPTPSYNSPLHF
TGTGCCAGCAGCCAAGATCCAACACCTTCCTATAATTCACCCCTCCACTTT
>14|TRBV28|-|TRBJ2-5|TRBD2
CASIGGGALKTQYF
TGTGCCAGCATTGGCGGGGGGGCCCTAAAGACCCAGTACTTC
>15|TRBV28|-|TRBJ2-3|TRBD2
CASSLAGGQTDTQYF
TGTGCCAGCAGCCTAGCGGGGGGTCAGACAGATACGCAGTATTTT
>14|TRBV30|-|TRBJ1-5|TRBD1
CACAGTGGGQPQHF
TGTGCCTGCGCAGGGACAGGGGGCGGGCAGCCCCAGCATTTT
>14|TRBV10-3|-|TRBJ1-2|-
CAISESRGTYGYTF
TGTGCCATCAGTGAGTCGAGAGGAACCTATGGCTACACCTTC
>15|TRBV7-8|-|TRBJ1-6|TRBD1
CASSLVGQGASPLHF
TGTGCCAGCAGCTTAGTAGGCCAGGGGGCTTCACCCCTCCACTTT
>13|TRBV2|-|TRBJ2-1|-
CASKAVSYNEQFF
TGTGCCAGCAAGGCGGTCTCCTACAATGAGCAGTTCTTC
>14|TRBV11-2|-|TRBJ2-2|TRBD1
CASSLGQAGGELFF
TGTGCCAGCAGCCTAGGACAGGCTGGCGGGGAGCTGTTTTTT
>14|TRBV7-9|-|TRBJ2-1|TRBD2
CASSLAGRGNEQFF
TGTGCCAGCAGCTTAGCCGGGAGGGGAAATGAGCAGTTCTTC
>14|TRBV28|-|TRBJ2-3|-
CASRPPGERDTQYF
TGTGCCAGCAGACCCCCTGGGGAGAGAGATACGCAGTATTTT
>16|TRBV27|few|TRBJ2-1|TRBD2
CASSLSGGGSYNEQFF
TGTGCCAGCAGTTTATCGGGCGGGGGGTCCTACAATGAGCAGTTCTTC
>15|TRBV29-1|-|TRBJ2-5|TRBD2
CSVCEAGGHQETQYF
TGCAGCGTTTGTGAAGCGGGGGGTCACCAAGAGACCCAGTACTTC
>15|TRBV19|-|TRBJ2-7|-
CASSIKETGTYEQYF
TGTGCCAGTAGTATAAAGGAGACAGGCACCTACGAGCAGTACTTC
>16|TRBV11-3|-|TRBJ2-2|TRBD1
CASSLTWDSNTGELFF
TGTGCCAGCAGCTTAACTTGGGACAGTAACACCGGGGAGCTGTTTTTT
>13|TRBV18|-|TRBJ1-1|-
CASSPDSGAEAFF
TGTGCCAGCTCACCTGACAGTGGGGCTGAAGCTTTCTTT
>15|TRBV19|medium-sized|TRBJ1-5|-
CASSRTSYSNQPQHF
TGTGCCAGTAGTAGAACCAGTTATAGCAATCAGCCCCAGCATTTT
>13|TRBV6-5|-|TRBJ1-1|TRBD1
CASSDRGQTEAFF
TGTGCCAGCAGCGACAGGGGGCAGACTGAAGCTTTCTTT
>15|TRBV2|-|TRBJ1-5|-
CASTFSRAGNQPQHF
TGTGCCAGCACTTTTTCCCGCGCGGGCAATCAGCCCCAGCATTTT
>17|TRBV28|-|TRBJ1-1|TRBD1
CASSFWGQGSGNTEAFF
TGTGCCAGCAGTTTTTGGGGACAGGGAAGCGGGAACACTGAAGCTTTCTTT
>15|TRBV6-5|once|TRBJ1-2|-
CASTTWGLWEDGYTF
TGTGCCAGCACCACGTGGGGCCTGTGGGAGGATGGCTACACCTTC
>15|TRBV15|-|TRBJ1-4|-
CATSTGRGAGEKLFF
TGTGCCACCAGTACCGGTCGGGGGGCAGGGGAAAAACTGTTTTTT
>18|TRBV27|-|TRBJ1-5|TRBD1
CASSFRYQQGAVNQPQHF
TGTGCCAGCAGTTTTCGATATCAACAGGGGGCGGTAAATCAGCCCCAGCATTTT
>14|TRBV3-1/TRBV3-2|-|TRBJ2-2|-
CASSQVGRDGELFF
TGTGCCAGCAGCCAAGTTGGCAGGGACGGGGAGCTGTTTTTT
>15|TRBV11-2|-|TRBJ2-1|TRBD2
CASSLSAGGYNEQFF
TGTGCCAGCAGCCTCAGTGCGGGGGGGTACAATGAGCAGTTCTTC
>15|TRBV11-2|-|TRBJ2-5|-
CASSKTSQGWETQYF
TGTGCCAGCAGCAAGACTTCCCAGGGTTGGGAGACCCAGTACTTC
>15|TRBV18|few|TRBJ1-4|TRBD1
CASSPTQGDNEKLFF
TGTGCCAGCTCACCGACGCAGGGGGATAATGAAAAACTGTTTTTT
>17|TRBV4-1|few|TRBJ2-2|TRBD2
CASSQDRLAANTGELFF
TGCGCCAGCAGCCAAGATAGGCTAGCGGCGAACACCGGGGAGCTGTTTTTT
>16|TRBV23-1|once|TRBJ2-4|-
CASSQLQNTAKNIQYF
TGCGCCAGCAGTCAACTCCAGAACACAGCCAAAAACATTCAGTACTTC
>12|TRBV14|-|TRBJ2-2|-
CASSHLSGELFF
TGTGCCAGCAGCCACCTGTCCGGGGAGCTGTTTTTT
>18|TRBV10-1|-|TRBJ1-3|-
CASSYHGDRRGVENTIYF
TGCGCCAGCAGTTACCATGGAGATAGGAGGGGAGTTGAGAACACCATATATTTT
>13|TRBV2|-|TRBJ2-5|TRBD1
CASSVLQGETQYF
TGTGCCAGCAGTGTGCTACAGGGGGAGACCCAGTACTTC
>17|TRBV5-1|few|TRBJ1-1|-
CASSLAIGGGVGTEAFF
TGCGCCAGCAGCTTGGCCATAGGCGGAGGCGTGGGCACTGAAGCTTTCTTT
>13|TRBV28|many|TRBJ1-1|-
CASRQQMNTEAFF
TGTGCCAGCAGGCAACAGATGAACACTGAAGCTTTCTTT
>15|TRBV6-2/TRBV6-3|-|TRBJ2-1|-
CASSYRVVRDNEQFF
TGTGCCAGCAGTTACAGGGTAGTCAGGGACAATGAGCAGTTCTTC
>13|TRBV5-4|-|TRBJ1-5|-
CASSLLGQGPQHF
TGTGCCAGCAGCTTGTTGGGTCAGGGGCCCCAGCATTTT
>14|TRBV27|-|TRBJ1-5|-
CASGGGISNQPQHF
TGTGCCAGCGGTGGGGGGATTAGCAATCAGCCCCAGCATTTT
>13|TRBV27|-|TRBJ2-3|-
CASSLPDSDTQYF
TGTGCCAGCAGTTTACCGGACTCAGATACGCAGTATTTT
>15|TRBV7-2|-|TRBJ2-1|TRBD2
CASKWASGGANEQFF
TGTGCCAGCAAGTGGGCTAGCGGGGGGGCCAATGAGCAGTTCTTC
>16|TRBV5-4|-|TRBJ2-1|-
CASSLGGLSSYNEQFF
TGTGCCAGCAGCTTGGGCGGGTTAAGCTCCTACAATGAGCAGTTCTTC
>15|TRBV6-4|-|TRBJ2-1|-
CASRPQGGSYNEQFF
TGTGCCAGCAGACCCCAGGGAGGCTCCTACAATGAGCAGTTCTTC
>14|TRBV13|-|TRBJ1-1|-
CASRRSGGNTEAFF
TGTGCCAGCAGGCGTTCCGGGGGGAACACTGAAGCTTTCTTT
>14|TRBV5-1|few|TRBJ1-4|TRBD1
CASSFGTATEKLFF
TGCGCCAGCAGCTTCGGGACAGCAACTGAAAAACTGTTTTTT
>16|TRBV5-1|-|TRBJ2-7|-
CASSLAGVGRGYEQYF
TGCGCCAGCAGCTTGGCCGGTGTGGGGCGGGGCTACGAGCAGTACTTC
>16|TRBV19|-|TRBJ1-6|-
CASSSWTAQHNSPLHF
TGTGCCAGTAGTAGCTGGACAGCGCAGCATAATTCACCCCTCCACTTT
>15|TRBV6-2/TRBV6-3|-|TRBJ2-2|-
CASSYLGAGTGELFF
TGTGCCAGCAGTTACTTGGGGGCTGGCACCGGGGAGCTGTTTTTT